These 30 T cell receptor beta chains were sequenced from one sample in a study of breast tumors, draining lymph nodes, adjacent tissues. MiXCR was run by TCRdb on the multiplex PCR reads, yielding one entry per CDR3 protein. The sample includes approximately 17,000 distinct CDR3 sequences, 45% of them seen just once. Source material: tumor-adjacent breast tissue. The origin of the receptors is a female donor with breast cancer. Some clones in this sample may be carry-over from other donors' samples.

This clonotype was counted a single time. The J gene is TRBJ2-3, the V gene TRBV19; no clear D. This CDR3 has 14 amino acids. Trimming stripped 1 base from V and 4 bases from J, with 9 bases between. Germline values: CDR1 LNHDA, CDR2 SQIVND (reference sequence). The CDR3 nucleotides read TGTGCCAGTAGTATAGCCCCTCCTTCAGATACGCAGTATTTT. It encodes CASSIAPPSDTQYF.

This clonotype was counted ten times or more. This chain links TRBV15 with TRBJ1-5; D gene unclear. The V end lost 3 bases, the J end lost 3 bases, and 9 bases lay between the germline ends. The germline V gene encodes CDR1 LNHNV and CDR2 YYDKDF (reference sequence). This CDR3 spans 14 amino acids. The CDR3 sequence: CATSSSTYNQPQHF. CDR3 nucleotide sequence: TGTGCCACCAGCAGCTCGACCTACAATCAGCCCCAGCATTTT.

The rearrangement joins TRBV5-6 to TRBJ2-6, with D tentatively TRBD2 (5 bases). The CDR3 sequence is 15 residues long. The V end was cut by 2 bases, the J end by 0 bases, with 6 bases between. CDR1 and CDR2 from the germline V gene are SGHDT and YYEEEE. CDR3 loop: CASSFRDSGANVLTF. The CDR3 DNA is TGTGCCAGCAGCTTTCGGGACTCTGGGGCCAACGTCCTGACTTTC.

This clonotype was picked up many times. One end of the junction varies from germline; a read error may be responsible. The chain joins TRBV6-5 to TRBJ2-7; 7 bases are shared with TRBD2. This CDR3 contains 17 residues. Germline CDR1 reads MNHEY; CDR2 reads SVGAGI. For the CDR3, the DNA is TGTGCCAGCAGTCACTCGATTGGTGGCGGGAGCTTGTACGAGCAGTACTTC. Translation: CASSHSIGGGSLYEQYF.

The chain combines TRBV5-4 with TRBJ2-5; perhaps TRBD1 as D (7 bases). The V gene's germline CDR1 is SGHNT and CDR2 YYREEE (reference sequence). V lost 1 base and J lost 4, with 11 bases in between. The CDR3 sequence is 14 residues long. The CDR3 reads CASSLPGGGETQYF. CDR3 coding DNA: TGTGCCAGCAGCTTGCCAGGGGGAGGAGAGACCCAGTACTTC.

This clonotype has more than one count but fewer than ten. This chain links TRBV28 with TRBJ1-1, with D hard to call. Per the germline V gene, CDR1 is MDHEN and CDR2 is SYDVKM. V lost 3 bases and J lost 3, with 17 bases in between. CDR3 length: 16 amino acids. The CDR3 DNA follows: TGTGCCAGCAGTTTGAGGCTGGGGAGAGAGGACACTGAAGCTTTCTTT. Residues: CASSLRLGREDTEAFF. Drawing the rest from reference TRBV28 and TRBJ1-1, the complete variable domain is DVKVTQSSRYLVKRTGEKVFLECVQDMDHENMFWYRQDPGLGLRLIYFSYDVKMKEKGDIPEGYSVSREKKERFSLILESASTNQTSMYLCASSLRLGREDTEAFFGQGTRLTVV.

This clonotype has a count of ten or more. This could be a read error, since a much larger clone is one nucleotide away. V gene TRBV20-1 combines with J gene TRBJ1-4, with D hard to call. Germline-derived CDR1 and CDR2 are DFQATT and SNEGSKA (reference sequence). This CDR3 contains 13 residues. This chain's CDR3 is CSARDLEDETLFF. DNA for the CDR3: TGCAGTGCTAGAGATTTAGAGGATGAAACACTGTTTTTT.

This clonotype was found many times. A single base separates this from a much larger clone, so it may be a read error. The V call is TRBV20-1, the J call TRBJ2-1; 8 nucleotides agree with TRBD2. The CDR3 length is 14 residues. From germline, CDR1 is DFQATT and CDR2 SNEGSKA (reference sequence). The CDR3 nucleotides are TGCAGTGCCCCCGGACTAGCCTCCTACACTGAGCAGTTCTTC. It encodes CSAPGLASYTEQFF.

This clonotype was picked up many times. The chain employs TRBV10-3 and TRBJ2-3; no firm D call. V shed 0 bases and J shed 0 bases, with 13 bases lying between them. There are 17 residues in the CDR3. Germline values: CDR1 ENHRY, CDR2 SYGVKD. The CDR3 bases are TGTGCCATCAGTGAGTCTGGTAACACCATAAGCACAGATACGCAGTATTTT. Protein: CAISESGNTISTDTQYF.

The chain combines TRBV2 with TRBJ2-7; D tentatively reads TRBD1 or TRBD2 (5 bases each). Trimming shortened V by 6 bases and J by 4 bases, and 16 bases separated the two germline ends. The CDR3 has 14 amino acids. The V gene's germline CDR1 is SNHLY and CDR2 FYNNEI. In nucleotides, the CDR3 is TGTGCCAGCAGCCCCTTCCGGGACGGGTACGAGCAGTACTTC. It translates to CASSPFRDGYEQYF.

The chain links TRBV20-1 to TRBJ1-2, with a possible D match to TRBD1 (5 bases). V lost 5 bases and J lost 5, with 18 bases in between. The germline CDR1 and CDR2 sequences are DFQATT and SNEGSKA (reference sequence). The CDR3 is made up of 14 amino acids. CDR3 sequence (DNA): TGCAGTGCTGGGTCCGGGACGTTTTTTTATGGCTACACCTTC. Residues: CSAGSGTFFYGYTF.

The sample holds many counts of this clonotype. The chain is built from TRBV6-1 and TRBJ2-6; no reliable D call. V was pared by 1 base and J by 1 base, with 5 bases between. The CDR3 runs 15 residues. CDR1 is MNHNS and CDR2 is SASEGT in the germline V gene. CDR3 in amino acids: CASSEVSSGANVLTF. As DNA, the CDR3 is TGTGCCAGCAGTGAAGTCAGTTCTGGGGCCAACGTCCTGACTTTC.

On this clonotype: A much larger clone is a single base away; this may be a read error. This chain connects TRBV5-1 to TRBJ1-1; D gene ambiguous. Germline values: CDR1 SGHRS, CDR2 YFSETQ. V gave up 0 bases and J gave up 3 bases, with 12 bases separating them. This CDR3 has 15 residues. This CDR3 is CASSLGQWLYTEAFF. The DNA of the CDR3 is TGCGCCAGCAGCTTGGGGCAGTGGCTGTACACTGAAGCTTTCTTT.

This clonotype was detected ten times or more. The chain links TRBV27 to TRBJ2-1; 9 bases line up with TRBD2. Germline-derived CDR1 and CDR2 are MNHEY and SMNVEV (reference sequence). V was pared by 2 bases and J by 9 bases, with 8 bases of the junction left unmatched. This CDR3 spans 15 amino acids. The CDR3 DNA sequence: TGTGCCAGCAGTTTAGGTGGGACTAGCTTTGGTGAGCAGTTCTTC. Residues: CASSLGGTSFGEQFF.

The count of this clonotype is one. The rearrangement uses TRBV4-1 and TRBJ2-7; 9 bases map to TRBD2. CDR1 and CDR2 from the germline V gene are MGHRA and YSYEKL. CDR3 length equals 16 residues. Trimming took 0 bases from V and 4 from J; bases not matched to a gene: 7. The CDR3 coding sequence is TGCGCCAGCAGCCAAGACCCAGCGGGGGGAGGATACGAGCAGTACTTC. It encodes CASSQDPAGGGYEQYF.

This clonotype was seen many times. A single base separates this from a much larger clone, so it may be a read error. This is likely a read error, given that the CDR3 carries no conserved phenylalanine or tryptophan at its end. CDR3: CATLSSSYEQYL. DNA of the CDR3: TGTGCCACCCTATCCAGCTCCTACGAGCAGTACCTC. The chain joins TRBV2 to TRBJ2-7; D remains unclear. The CDR3 contains 12 residues. Trimming removed 10 bases from V and 0 bases from J, with 10 bases in between. Germline CDR1 and CDR2: SNHLY and FYNNEI.

Sample share makes this clonotype medium-sized. V gene TRBV10-2 combines with J gene TRBJ2-7, with D tentatively TRBD1 or TRBD2 (5 bases each). This CDR3 comprises 13 residues. The germline V gene encodes CDR1 WSHSY and CDR2 SAAADI. The V end lost 0 bases, the J end lost 5 bases, and 8 bases lay between the germline ends. In nucleotides, the CDR3 is TGCGCCAGCAGTGAGTCTTCGGGACACGAGCAGTACTTC. It is translated as CASSESSGHEQYF.

This clonotype is categorized as medium-sized. The chain recombines TRBV7-2 with TRBJ1-6; TRBD1 agrees at 11 bases. Germline V gene sequence: CDR1 SGHTA, CDR2 FQGNSA. This CDR3 region has 16 residues. Trimming cost V 3 bases and J 6 bases; bases outside gene matches: 4. CDR3 in amino acids: CASSLDRGHGNSPLHF. The CDR3, as DNA: TGTGCCAGCAGCTTGGACAGGGGGCACGGTAATTCACCCCTCCACTTT.

The chain links TRBV7-2 to TRBJ1-2, with TRBD1 identical over 9 bases. Trimming took 6 bases from V and 7 from J; bases not matched to a gene: 9. The CDR3 has 14 residues. Per the germline V gene, CDR1 is SGHTA and CDR2 is FQGNSA. The CDR3 coding sequence is TGTGCCAGCAGAGATCCCGGGACAGGGATTGGCTACACCTTC. It translates to CASRDPGTGIGYTF. Together with reference TRBV7-2 and TRBJ1-2, the CDR3 gives the full variable domain: GAGVSQSPSNKVTEKGKDVELRCDPISGHTALYWYRQSLGQGLEFLIYFQGNSAPDKSGLPSDRFSAERTGGSVSTLTIQRTQQEDSAVYLCASRDPGTGIGYTFGSGTRLTVV.

By share of the sample, this clonotype is medium-sized. The rearrangement uses TRBV29-1 and TRBJ1-5; D is perhaps TRBD1 (5 bases). Trimming took off 5 bases at V and 3 bases at J, with 11 bases between the two ends. Germline V gives CDR1 SQVTM, CDR2 ANQGSEA. The CDR3 is made up of 13 amino acids. CDR3 residues: CSVTSGTNQPQHF. CDR3 DNA sequence: TGCAGCGTTACTTCCGGGACCAATCAGCCCCAGCATTTT.

This clonotype was seen ten or more times. The rearrangement joins TRBV5-1 to TRBJ2-1, with TRBD1 matching 9 bases. J lost 2 bases, V lost 0 bases, and 3 bases had no gene match. Germline V gene data show CDR1 as SGHRS and CDR2 as YFSETQ. This CDR3 is 16 amino acids long. CDR3 bases: TGCGCCAGCAGCTTGGGACAGGGGGGGGCCTACAATGAGCAGTTCTTC. Encoded protein: CASSLGQGGAYNEQFF.

Many counts were recorded for this clonotype. V usage is TRBV7-3 and J usage is TRBJ2-3, with 7 nucleotides matching TRBD2. J was trimmed by 4 bases and V by 2 bases; bases with no gene match: 3. Germline values: CDR1 SGHTA, CDR2 FQGTGA. There are 14 residues in the CDR3. The CDR3 sequence: CASSLVAGADTQYF. CDR3 coding DNA: TGTGCCAGCAGCTTAGTTGCGGGAGCAGATACGCAGTATTTT.

In the case of this clonotype: One end of the junction is discordant with germline, which a read error may explain. The chain couples TRBV20-1 to TRBJ2-1, with 9 bases matching TRBD2. The germline V gene encodes CDR1 DFQATT and CDR2 SNEGSKA (reference sequence). The CDR3 extends over 16 amino acids. CDR3: CSARDLVAGVLNGQFF. CDR3 nucleotides: TGCAGTGCTAGAGATCTGGTAGCGGGAGTGTTAAATGGGCAGTTCTTC.

The genes are TRBV6-6 and TRBJ1-5, with D hard to call. The V gene lost 2 bases and the J gene lost 5 bases, with 7 bases spanning the gap. The CDR3 is 13 amino acids. From germline, CDR1 is MNHNY and CDR2 SVGAGI (reference sequence). The CDR3, as DNA: TGTGCCAGCAGTTACAGGGCGGATCAGCCCCAGCATTTT. Translating gives CASSYRADQPQHF.

The chain employs TRBV12-3 or TRBV12-4 and TRBJ2-2; no firm D call. Trimming removed 5 bases from V and 3 bases from J, with 4 bases in between. The CDR3 spans 12 residues. For the CDR3, the DNA is TGTGCCAGCAGTGTCCACACCGGGGAGCTGTTTTTT. It codes for CASSVHTGELFF.

This clonotype is labeled as medium-sized. Here the CDR3 reads CASSLVAGGPPPAGEQYF. CDR3 DNA sequence: TGTGCCAGCAGCTTAGTAGCGGGGGGGCCCCCCCCTGCTGGCGAGCAGTACTTC. This sequence joins TRBV11-2 and TRBJ2-7, with 11 bases that match TRBD2. CDR1 is SGHAT, CDR2 FQNNGV, per germline. With 1 base clipped from V and 6 bases from J, the junction kept 14 bases outside the gene matches. The CDR3 spans 18 residues.

This chain uses TRBV12-3 or TRBV12-4 with TRBJ1-5, with D unresolved. CDR3 size: 14 residues. V dropped 11 bases and J dropped 1 base, with 15 bases sitting between them. The CDR3 DNA follows: TGTGCCTGCGGCTACTTAGGCAGCAATCAGCCCCAGCATTTT. Its protein product is CACGYLGSNQPQHF.

V is TRBV7-9 and J is TRBJ2-2; D is possibly TRBD1 (5 bases). The V end was cut by 8 bases, the J end by 5 bases, with 12 bases between. The CDR3 runs 13 residues. Germline V gene data show CDR1 as SEHNR and CDR2 as FQNEAQ (reference sequence). CDR3 nucleotides: TGTGCCAGCGCCAGGGTCAATACCGGGGAGCTGTTTTTT. It encodes CASARVNTGELFF.

This clonotype was detected ten times or more. The chain uses TRBV11-3 and TRBJ2-4; D might be TRBD2 (5 bases). CDR1 SGHNT and CDR2 YENEEA come from the germline V gene. The CDR3 is made up of 15 amino acids. V was shortened by 5 bases and J by 0 bases, with 11 bases between the two germline ends. CDR3 bases: TGTGCCAGCAGCCTTCAGACTATAGCCAAAAACATTCAGTACTTC. Its translation: CASSLQTIAKNIQYF.

On this clonotype itself: Germline is not matched at one junction end, which may reflect a read error. CDR3 DNA sequence: TGTGCCGGCAGCTTGGGACTAGCGGGGGACTCCGGAGATACGCAGTATTTT. This translates into CAGSLGLAGDSGDTQYF. V usage is TRBV5-8 and J usage is TRBJ2-3; 14 bases match TRBD2. CDR1 is SGHTS and CDR2 is YDEGEE in the germline V gene. This CDR3 is 17 amino acids long.